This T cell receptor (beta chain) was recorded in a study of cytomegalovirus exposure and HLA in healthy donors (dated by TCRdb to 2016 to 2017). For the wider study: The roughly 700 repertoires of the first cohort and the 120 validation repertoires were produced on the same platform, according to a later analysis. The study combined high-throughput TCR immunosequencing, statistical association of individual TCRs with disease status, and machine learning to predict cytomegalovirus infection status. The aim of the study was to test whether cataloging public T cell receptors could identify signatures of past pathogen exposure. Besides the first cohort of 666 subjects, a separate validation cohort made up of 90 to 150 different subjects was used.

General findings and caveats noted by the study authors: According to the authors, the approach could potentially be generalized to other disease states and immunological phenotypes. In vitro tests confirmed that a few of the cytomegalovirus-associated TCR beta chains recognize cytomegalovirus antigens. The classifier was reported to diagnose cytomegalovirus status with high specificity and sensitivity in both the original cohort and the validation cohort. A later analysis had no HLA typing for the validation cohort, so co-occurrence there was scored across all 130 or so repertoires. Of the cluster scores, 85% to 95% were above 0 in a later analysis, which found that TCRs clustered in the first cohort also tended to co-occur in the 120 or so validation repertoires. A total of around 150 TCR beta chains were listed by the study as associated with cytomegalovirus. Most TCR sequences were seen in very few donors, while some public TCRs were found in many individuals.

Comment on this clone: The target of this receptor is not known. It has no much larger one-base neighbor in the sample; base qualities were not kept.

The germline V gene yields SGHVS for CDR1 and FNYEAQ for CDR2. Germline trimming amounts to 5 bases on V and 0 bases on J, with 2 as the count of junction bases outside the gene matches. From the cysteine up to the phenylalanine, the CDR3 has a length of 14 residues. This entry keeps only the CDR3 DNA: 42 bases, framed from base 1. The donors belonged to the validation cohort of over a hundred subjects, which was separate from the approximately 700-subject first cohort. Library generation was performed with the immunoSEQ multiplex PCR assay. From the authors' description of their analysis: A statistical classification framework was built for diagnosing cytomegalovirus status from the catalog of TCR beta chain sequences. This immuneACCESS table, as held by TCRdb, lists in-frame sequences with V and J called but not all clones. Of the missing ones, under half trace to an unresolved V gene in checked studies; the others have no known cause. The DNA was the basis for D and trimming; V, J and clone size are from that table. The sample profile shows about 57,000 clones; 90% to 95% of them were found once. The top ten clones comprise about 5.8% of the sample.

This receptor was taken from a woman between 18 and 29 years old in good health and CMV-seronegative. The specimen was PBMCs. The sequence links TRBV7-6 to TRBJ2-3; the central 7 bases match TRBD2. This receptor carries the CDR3 CASSPGLSTDTQYF. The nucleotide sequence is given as TGTGCCAGCAGCCCGGGACTAAGCACAGATACGCAGTATTTT.